This entry describes one T cell receptor (beta chain). This clonotype was counted once. What antigen it recognizes has not been identified. Per-nucleotide qualities are absent, and no much larger clonotype sits a single base away. One read represents weak support. Total RNA and DNA were co-extracted without cell sorting from roughly 20-30 mg of bulk tissue using the AllPrep DNA/RNA mini kit. Between late 2015 and March 2016, roughly five patients in China with histopathologically diagnosed primary liver carcinoma had their tumors surgically resected. At the time of sampling, the patients were treatment-naive and had chronic HBV infection. Five spatially separated regions were sampled per tumor: superior, inferior, left-lateral and right-lateral poles, plus the tumor centre. Histological examination found more than 80% viable tumor cells in every tumor sample. Pieces of fresh tumor and adjacent tissue were cut in half, with one half kept in RNAlater at -80 degrees C and the other half sent for histology.

Starting from 500 to 650 ng total RNA, TCRbeta-specific cDNA was produced by reverse transcription with a constant-region primer and ProtoScript II reverse transcriptase. Three nested multiplex PCR rounds, following a slightly modified ARM-PCR procedure, were used to build the TCRbeta libraries. The first two PCR rounds used multiplex TRBV1-TRBV30 forward primers with a Cbeta reverse primer, each for approximately 11 cycles. Sample barcodes and Illumina adapters were added in a final 25-cycle PCR with Deep VentR polymerase. Amplicons of 200-500 bp were gel-purified with a QIAquick gel extraction kit before sequencing. The TCRbeta amplicons were sequenced with 250-bp paired-end reads on an Illumina HiSeq 2500. The paper's processing steps were these. To recover full CDR3 sequences, reads were quality-trimmed using Trimmomatic v0.33 and paired reads were then merged using FLASH v1.2.11. V, D and J germline segments were assigned to the rearranged TCRbeta sequences by MiGEC v1.2.1b. Clonotype statistics and Shannon-Wiener diversity indices were computed with VDJtools v1.0.0. Except for diversity analysis, only each sample's 250 most abundant clonotypes were used in subsequent analyses to reduce sampling bias. TCRdb reprocessing: public reads trimmed at Q25 with fastp, clones called with MiXCR, in-frame beta chains kept. Identical CDR3 protein sequences are pooled into one entry, listed with their most common genes and DNA. The V and J calls shown here were made by TCRdb, not taken from the authors' results. The table for this sample lists roughly 25,000 distinct CDR3 sequences; 75% to 80% of them were counted only once. Around 45% of the sample goes to the ten largest clones.

The sample is drawn from a study of tumor-infiltrating lymphocytes in primary liver carcinoma (dated by TCRdb to 2017 to 2019). About the study as a whole: Of the five patients, three men and two women aged 30 to 69 years, four had hepatocellular carcinoma and one had combined HCC and intrahepatic cholangiocarcinoma. The five patients had tumors of stage T1-T3 N0M0, with maximum diameters ranging from roughly 4.2 to 11 cm. Each sample produced roughly 3.65 to 7.5 million productive TCRbeta reads, and read depth showed no significant difference between tissue types. For each liver tumor, the study sampled five regions along with adjacent normal tissue and blood, and applied TCRbeta repertoire sequencing, expression microarrays and whole-exome sequencing. A total of 35 specimens from 5 patients underwent TCRbeta repertoire sequencing, comprising 25 or so tumor regions, 5 adjacent noncancerous liver tissues and 5 peripheral blood samples. To link TCRbeta repertoire diversity to the local molecular phenotype, the 20 to 25 tumor region samples were profiled with Agilent mRNA microarrays. High reproducibility was observed for the technical replicate repertoires, with mean shared-clone rates approximately 0.9 and correlation coefficients above 0.95.

V gives up 6 bases and J gives up 9 bases, and the segment between their germline ends measures 18 bases. The CDR3 spans 15 residues, from the cysteine through the phenylalanine. Just the 45-base CDR3 DNA is kept, in frame starting at base 1. The germline V gene encodes CDR1 LGHNA and CDR2 YNFKEQ. The research as a whole found: The top 250 clones accounted for a significantly greater share of the repertoire in tumors than in blood (p = 0.039). Only the TCR beta chain was sequenced, which likely underestimates true repertoire diversity because unpaired alpha chains were not captured. Consistent with antigen-driven expansion, pairs of tumor regions showed higher repertoire overlap (mean roughly 36%) than either tumor-adjacent pairs (approximately 17%) or tumor-blood pairs (roughly 14%). Only roughly 8-25% of top clones appeared in all five regions of a tumor, which suggests that tumor-infiltrating T cells are spatially heterogeneous. Since the samples were bulk and unsorted, there was no way to compare CD4+ and CD8+ T cell repertoires. The study included only a few patients, and the authors note findings should be validated in a larger study.

The receptor comes from a man aged 35 to 55 with primary liver carcinoma and hepatitis B virus infection. This chain joins TRBV4-2 to TRBJ1-6, with TRBD1 tentatively as D gene (5 bases match). The sequencing sample was made of liver tumor tissue from sampling region 3. The cell subset or site label here, explained by the study, means: tumor region T3, left-lateral pole. CDR3 protein: CASRQDLEGTSPLHF. The DNA is TGTGCCAGCAGGCAGGACCTGGAGGGGACTTCACCCCTCCACTTT.